This TCR beta chain was obtained from a study of monozygotic twins with inflammatory bowel disease. Study-wide results and limits: Lower sharing of clonotypes with other individuals was seen in IBD patients than in healthy twins. This was most marked in patients showing signs of disease activity. Twins classed as concordant or discordant showed no difference in repertoire similarity, possibly from limited power.

In the case of this clonotype: The antigen is not known.

The CDR3 runs to 15 residues. Germline V CDR1 and CDR2: DFQATT, SNEGSKA (reference sequence). Every donor provided one blood sample measuring around 2.4 ml. UMIs bearing a 6-nucleotide sample barcode were added through template switching. TCRdb derives one entry per CDR3 protein from the 5' RACE reads, leaving out DNA. The sample table sets out 400,000 or so distinct CDR3 sequences. The receptor comes from a human donor with ulcerative colitis or Crohn's disease, or a healthy co-twin of an affected twin (not recorded which). Sequences were obtained from blood. The chain carries TRBV20-1 and TRBJ2-1. This chain's CDR3 is CSARGLATSYNEQFF.